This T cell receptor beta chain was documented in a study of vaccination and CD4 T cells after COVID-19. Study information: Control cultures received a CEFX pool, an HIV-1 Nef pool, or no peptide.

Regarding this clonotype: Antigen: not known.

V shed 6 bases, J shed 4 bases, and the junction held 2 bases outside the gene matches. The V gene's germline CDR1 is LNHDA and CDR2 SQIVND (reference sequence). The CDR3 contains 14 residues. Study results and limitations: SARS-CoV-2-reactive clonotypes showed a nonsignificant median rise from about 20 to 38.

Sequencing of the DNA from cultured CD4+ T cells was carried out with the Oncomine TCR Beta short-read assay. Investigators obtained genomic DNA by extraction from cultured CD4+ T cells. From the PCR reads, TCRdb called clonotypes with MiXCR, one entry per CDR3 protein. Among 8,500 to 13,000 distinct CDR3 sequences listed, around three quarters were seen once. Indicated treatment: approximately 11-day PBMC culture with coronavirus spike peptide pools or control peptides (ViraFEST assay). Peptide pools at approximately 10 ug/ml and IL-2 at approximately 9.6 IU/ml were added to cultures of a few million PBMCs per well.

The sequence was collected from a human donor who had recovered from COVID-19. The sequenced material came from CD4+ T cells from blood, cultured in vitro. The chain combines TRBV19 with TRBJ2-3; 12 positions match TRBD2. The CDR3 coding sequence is TGTGCCAGTAGGCTAGCGGGAGGGCCAGATACGCAGTATTTT. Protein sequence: CASRLAGGPDTQYF.